This TCR beta chain came from a study of T cell repertoires in cytomegalovirus infection. Study summary: Carrying CMV and the relevant HLA type showed in public TCR beta signatures.

General observations from the study: The response measured ex vivo was dominated by TCR beta clonotypes (HLA-C-restricted and CMV-specific).

TCRdb independently ran MiXCR on the reads; one entry per CDR3 protein. This sample yields more than 500,000 distinct CDR3 sequences, of which approximately 17% are seen a single time; roughly 25% belongs to the top ten. Comment on this clonotype: Its antigen is currently unknown.

Losses at the gene ends were 5 bases for V and 8 bases for J; bases not matched to a gene: 16. Germline CDR1 and CDR2: MDHEN and SYDVKM. The CDR3 totals 18 residues. The specimen sequenced was CD8+ T cells from PBMCs. The J gene is TRBJ1-4, the V gene TRBV28; 11 positions match TRBD1. This clonotype originated in a human donor in good health (CMV status not recorded). Some clones in this sample may be carry-over from other donors' samples. CDR3 DNA sequence: TGTGCCAGCAGTCCCCAGGACAGGGGGCTCATCGGCGGCGAAAAACTGTTTTTT. Its translation is CASSPQDRGLIGGEKLFF.